This section outlines one T cell receptor beta chain sequence together with its context. The antigen is undetermined. This sample was taken from a study of vaccination and CD4 T cells after COVID-19. Overall study context: The interval from dose two to post-vaccine sampling had a median of roughly 72 days, and it ranged from 14 to 241. Whole-study findings and limits: In convalescent patients, 304 of 307 vaccine-specific clones were mono-reactive for SARS-CoV-2 spike.

Treatment indicated: approximately 10-day PBMC culture with coronavirus spike peptide pools or control peptides (ViraFEST assay). Once peptide pools had expanded antigen-specific T cells, ViraFEST sequenced TCRs. Per-well cultures of 1.8 million or so PBMCs received around 9.9 IU/ml IL-2 and 7.5 to 10 ug/ml peptide pools. The CDR3 length is 16 residues. Germline V gene sequence: CDR1 SEHNR, CDR2 FQNEAQ (reference sequence). Trimming shortened V by 5 bases and J by 5 bases, and 21 bases separated the two germline ends. Sequenced with the Oncomine TCR Beta short-read assay was DNA taken from cultured CD4+ T cells. TCRdb itself ran the PCR reads through MiXCR, one entry per CDR3 protein. Of more than 15,000 distinct CDR3 sequences listed, around 58% were seen once; the top ten hold 9.5% to 12%.

The rearrangement links TRBV7-9 to TRBJ1-1; D unclear. The receptor's source is a human donor who had recovered from COVID-19. The sequencing sample was made of CD4+ T cells from blood, cultured in vitro. CDR3 in amino acids: CASSPGGRRRGTEAFF. CDR3 bases: TGTGCCAGCAGCCCCGGTGGGAGACGGCGGGGTACTGAAGCTTTCTTT.